This TCR beta chain was identified during a study of blood T cell repertoires in COVID-19. In its sample, this clone was seen once. All enrollees were roughly 18 to 100 years old and from fewer than 25 US areas. V lost 7 bases and J lost 0; bases outside the gene matches: 8. The CDR3 runs to 15 residues. CDR1 is SGHKS, CDR2 YYEKEE, per germline (reference sequence). Assay used: immunoSEQ multiplex PCR; TCRdb lists only in-frame clones, some missing. There are some 350,000 clones in the sample; 70% to 90% occur only once, and approximately 5% lies in the top ten. The V gene is TRBV5-5, the J gene TRBJ2-5; 8 nucleotides align to TRBD2. Material: PBMCs or T cells enriched from blood (not recorded which). This clonotype was obtained from a young woman who had recovered from COVID-19. The CDR3 loop reads CASLDGGEYQETQYF. Here the CDR3 DNA reads TGTGCCAGCCTGGACGGGGGGGAGTACCAAGAGACCCAGTACTTC.